The 18 T cell receptor beta chains below were found in one sample sequenced in a study of blood T cells in healthy people across ages. Sample-barcoded 5' priming and a J-beta primer mix drove a second PCR of 7 to 11 cycles. MiXCR, applied by TCRdb to the 5' RACE reads, yields one record per CDR3 protein. In the table there are hundreds of thousands of distinct CDR3 sequences, about 44% of which are singletons. Material for sequencing was blood. These receptors all come from a man in his thirties or forties in good health.

The chain combines TRBV4-3 with TRBJ2-7; D remains unclear. There are 13 residues in the CDR3. Germline CDR1 is LGHNA and CDR2 is YSLEER. V was pared by 5 bases and J by 3 bases, with 11 bases between. DNA for the CDR3: TGCGCCAGCAGCGATCACCCTTACTACGAGCAGTACTTC. As protein: CASSDHPYYEQYF.

This sequence joins TRBV7-8 and TRBJ2-1, with D unresolved. The CDR3 runs 14 residues. V lost 1 base and J 3 bases, leaving 7 bases between the germline ends. Germline V gene sequence: CDR1 SGHVS, CDR2 FQNEAQ. The CDR3 spells CASSLGPVYNEQFF. The CDR3 coding sequence is TGTGCCAGCAGCTTAGGCCCAGTCTACAATGAGCAGTTCTTC.

The rearrangement uses TRBV3-1 and TRBJ1-1, with a tentative D call TRBD1 (6 bases). The CDR3 is 13 amino acids. Germline V lookup: CDR1 LGHDT, CDR2 YNNKEL (reference sequence). The V and J ends lost 6 bases and 4 bases respectively, with 12 bases between them. CDR3 bases: TGTGCCAGCAGTCATGAGGGGGTCACTGAAGCTTTCTTT. The encoded protein is CASSHEGVTEAFF.

The rearrangement links TRBV6-6 to TRBJ2-7, with D possibly being TRBD2 (5 bases). This CDR3 spans 13 amino acids. Germline CDR1 MNHNY, CDR2 SVGAGI (reference sequence). Deletions cut 7 bases from V and 4 bases from J, with 14 bases between. CDR3 coding DNA: TGTGCCAGCACTCCGAGCGGTTTGTACGAGCAGTACTTC. Translated, it gives CASTPSGLYEQYF.

This chain uses TRBV20-1 with TRBJ1-5; TRBD1 agrees at 7 bases. Losses at the gene ends were 6 bases for V and 2 bases for J; bases not matched to a gene: 4. CDR1 and CDR2 from the germline V gene are DFQATT and SNEGSKA (reference sequence). The CDR3 loop spans 13 amino acids. The CDR3 DNA follows: TGCAGTGCCGCAGGGGGGGGCAATCAGCCCCAGCATTTT. It translates to CSAAGGGNQPQHF.

The chain's CDR3 is CASSVNRDYEQYF. CDR3 nucleotides: TGTGCCAGCAGTGTGAACAGAGACTACGAGCAGTACTTC. The V and J genes are TRBV28 and TRBJ2-4; unclear D gene. The DNA end lines up better with TRBJ2-7; the J call may be wrong. The CDR3 is 13 amino acids. CDR1 is MDHEN, CDR2 SYDVKM, per germline.

J is TRBJ2-3 and V is TRBV4-3; 7 positions match TRBD2. The CDR3 consists of 14 residues. Germline V gene data show CDR1 as LGHNA and CDR2 as YSLEER. J gave up 5 bases and V 1 base, and 3 bases lay outside the gene matches. The CDR3 DNA sequence: TGCGCCAGCAGCCAAGGGGGCGGGGGAGATACGCAGTATTTT. This codes for CASSQGGGGDTQYF.

The chain recombines TRBV20-1 with TRBJ1-1, with 8 bases identical to TRBD1. CDR1 is DFQATT, CDR2 SNEGSKA, per germline (reference sequence). The CDR3 extends over 13 amino acids. Losses at the gene ends were 5 bases for V and 4 bases for J; bases not matched to a gene: 6. CDR3 DNA sequence: TGCAGTGCTCCCAGGGGGCGGGCCACTGAAGCTTTCTTT. Its translation is CSAPRGRATEAFF.

The chain links TRBV10-3 to TRBJ1-6, with a tentative D call TRBD1 (5 bases). V was cut by 7 bases and J by 11 bases, with 15 bases left in between. The CDR3 loop spans 13 amino acids. CDR1 ENHRY and CDR2 SYGVKD come from the germline V gene. In DNA form, the CDR3 reads TGTGCCATCACCCGGGACGGTTTTCCACCCCTCCACTTT. Translating gives CAITRDGFPPLHF.

With respect to this clonotype: A much larger clone differs by one base, so this may be a read error. The chain is built from TRBV3-1 and TRBJ1-6; 8 bases align to TRBD1. This CDR3 is built from 15 residues. Trimming removed 3 bases from V and 7 bases from J; junction bases left unmatched: 5. Per the germline V gene, CDR1 is LGHDT and CDR2 is YNNKEL (reference sequence). CDR3 sequence reads: CASSHGTGSNSPLHF. The CDR3 nucleotides are TGTGCCAGCAGCCATGGGACAGGCAGCAATTCACCCCTCCACTTT.

This chain uses TRBV29-1 with TRBJ2-5; 12 positions agree with TRBD2. Per the germline V gene, CDR1 is SQVTM and CDR2 is ANQGSEA. This CDR3 is built from 15 residues. Trimming removed 5 bases from V and 0 bases from J; junction bases left unmatched: 4. Here the CDR3 DNA reads TGCAGCGTTCAGCTAGCGGGAGGGGACCAAGAGACCCAGTACTTC. It specifies CSVQLAGGDQETQYF. Drawing the rest from reference TRBV29-1 and TRBJ2-5, the complete variable domain is SAVISQKPSRDICQRGTSLTIQCQVDSQVTMMFWYRQQPGQSLTLIATANQGSEATYESGFVIDKFPISRPNLTFSTLTVSNMSPEDSSIYLCSVQLAGGDQETQYFGPGTRLLVL.

This clonotype was detected only a few times. The genes are TRBV3-1 and TRBJ2-7; perhaps D is TRBD1 or TRBD2 (6 bases each). The V end lost 0 bases, the J end lost 1 base, and 13 bases lay between the germline ends. Germline V gene data show CDR1 as LGHDT and CDR2 as YNNKEL (reference sequence). The CDR3 is 16 residues long. CDR3 amino acids: CASSQDGRGRSYEQYF. The CDR3 bases are TGTGCCAGCAGCCAAGATGGACGGGGGCGTTCCTACGAGCAGTACTTC.

The rearrangement uses TRBV29-1 and TRBJ2-1; no clear D gene. This CDR3 is 15 amino acids long. Trimming shortened V by 6 bases and J by 4 bases, and 19 bases separated the two germline ends. Germline V gene sequence: CDR1 SQVTM, CDR2 ANQGSEA. CDR3 sequence: CSVLGQVRIYNEQFF. The CDR3 DNA follows: TGCAGCGTGCTCGGGCAGGTCCGAATTTACAATGAGCAGTTCTTC.

This clonotype was seen only once. The gene calls are TRBV10-3 and TRBJ1-2; no firm D call. CDR1 and CDR2 from the germline V gene are ENHRY and SYGVKD. The CDR3 consists of 15 residues. The V end was cut by 10 bases, the J end by 6 bases, with 24 bases between. CDR3: CATERGIPLGDGYTF. The CDR3 DNA reads TGTGCCACCGAACGGGGAATTCCCTTAGGTGATGGCTACACCTTC.

This clonotype appeared a few times. The chain employs TRBV10-2 and TRBJ2-3, with TRBD2 identical over 7 bases. V trimming: 2 bases; J trimming: 5 bases; junction bases outside the gene matches: 4. Germline CDR1 is WSHSY and CDR2 is SAAADI. CDR3 size: 14 residues. This CDR3 is CASSEGTTEDTQYF. The CDR3 coding sequence is TGCGCCAGCAGTGAGGGGACTACGGAAGATACGCAGTATTTT.

This chain connects TRBV7-8 to TRBJ2-4, with TRBD1 matching over 8 bases. The J call may be mistaken, given a closer DNA end match to TRBJ2-7. The CDR3 loop spans 14 amino acids. Germline lookup yields CDR1 SGHVS and CDR2 FQNEAQ. CDR3 loop: CASSARTGLYEQYF. Here the CDR3 DNA reads TGTGCCAGCAGCGCCAGGACAGGGCTCTACGAGCAGTACTTC.

J is TRBJ2-1 and V is TRBV7-9, with a tentative D call TRBD2 (6 bases). Trimming shortened V by 6 bases and J by 0 bases, and 15 bases separated the two germline ends. The germline V gene has CDR1 SEHNR and CDR2 FQNEAQ (reference sequence). CDR3 length: 16 residues. The CDR3 region is CASRTNRDSSYNEQFF. The CDR3 DNA reads as TGTGCCAGCAGAACAAACCGGGACTCCTCCTACAATGAGCAGTTCTTC.

This chain uses TRBV3-1 with TRBJ1-4; no clear D gene. This CDR3 comprises 13 residues. Deletions cut 3 bases from V and 8 bases from J, with 10 bases between. Per the germline V gene, CDR1 is LGHDT and CDR2 is YNNKEL (reference sequence). The CDR3 region is CASSHSLEEKLFF. The CDR3 DNA reads as TGTGCCAGCAGCCATTCTTTGGAGGAAAAACTGTTTTTT.